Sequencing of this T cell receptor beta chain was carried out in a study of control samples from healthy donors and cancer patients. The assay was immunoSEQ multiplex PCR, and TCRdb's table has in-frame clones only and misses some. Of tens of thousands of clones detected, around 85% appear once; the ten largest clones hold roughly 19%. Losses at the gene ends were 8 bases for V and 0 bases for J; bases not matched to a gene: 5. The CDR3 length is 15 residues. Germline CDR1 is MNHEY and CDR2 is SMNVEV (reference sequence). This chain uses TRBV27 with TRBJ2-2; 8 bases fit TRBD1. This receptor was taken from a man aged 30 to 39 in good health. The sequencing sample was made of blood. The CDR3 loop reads CASRGQGSNTGELFF. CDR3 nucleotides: TGTGCCAGCCGAGGACAGGGATCGAACACCGGGGAGCTGTTTTTT.